The clone carrying this T cell receptor beta chain came up many times. Its target is not known. Study-level findings and limits: The TCR gene usage of tumor memory CD4+ T cells clustered together with blood and lymph node memory CD4+ cells and with lymph node naive CD4+ cells. Whole repertoires were not studied in the larger cohort, only one V-J beta rearrangement. Tumor-infiltrating Treg TCR alpha and beta sequences overlapped most with tumor naive CD4+ T cells, then blood naive.

Semi-nested PCR with Nested Universal Primer A followed constant-region reverse priming of full-length variable regions. TCRdb used MiXCR to reprocess the 5' RACE reads, holding one entry per CDR3 protein. Of fewer than 65,000 distinct CDR3 sequences detected, around 21% appear once; the ten largest clones hold 2.5% to 4%. The CDR3 has 11 residues. Germline CDR1 DFQATT, CDR2 SNEGSKA (reference sequence). The ends were cut back, 6 bases at V and 8 bases at J, with 13 bases in the middle. Tregs were sorted as CD4+CD25+CD127-/low cells. The TCR was taken from a female donor with breast cancer. This chain connects TRBV20-1 to TRBJ1-2; D is ambiguous. The material sequenced was tumor-infiltrating Tregs sorted from the breast tumor. CDR3 loop: CSAQYTGGYTF. In nucleotides, the CDR3 is TGCAGTGCCCAGTATACTGGCGGCTACACCTTC.